Listed below are T cell receptor beta chains from one sample, sequenced in a study of T cell repertoires and HLA-DP antigens. The method was immunoSEQ multiplex PCR; TCRdb's version includes in-frame clones alone and lacks a portion of them. In the table there are fewer than 95,000 clones, roughly 86% of which are singletons. The antigens for these receptors are not known. The source material was CD4+ T cells from PBMCs. Every receptor here comes from a middle-aged man in good health and CMV-seronegative. Both conserved end residues are trimmed from each CDR3. Fields, in order: J gene, V gene, CDR3 protein.

TRBJ2-2 | TRBV7-6 | ASSVGPGTLNTGELF
TRBJ1-1 | TRBV7-3 | ASSLAGPNTEAF
TRBJ2-2 | TRBV5-1 | ASSLRGGNTGELF
TRBJ1-1 | TRBV6-6 | ASSQGINTEAF
TRBJ2-3 | TRBV4-1 | ASSSTPATQY
TRBJ1-1 | TRBV6-1 | AGSSSGTGGTEAF
TRBJ1-1 | TRBV11-2 | ASNSGYTEAF
TRBJ1-4 | TRBV30 | AWSPGHQGSEKLF
TRBJ1-1 | TRBV29-1 | SVEDLQPGNTEAF
TRBJ2-5 | TRBV2 | ASRGGLLTQETQY
TRBJ2-3 | TRBV5-1 | ASSDGTSTDTQY
TRBJ1-1 | TRBV18 | ASSPGRLNTEAF
TRBJ2-3 | TRBV27 | ASSFIAGGIDTQY
TRBJ2-7 | TRBV6-5 | ASSYSYLYEQY